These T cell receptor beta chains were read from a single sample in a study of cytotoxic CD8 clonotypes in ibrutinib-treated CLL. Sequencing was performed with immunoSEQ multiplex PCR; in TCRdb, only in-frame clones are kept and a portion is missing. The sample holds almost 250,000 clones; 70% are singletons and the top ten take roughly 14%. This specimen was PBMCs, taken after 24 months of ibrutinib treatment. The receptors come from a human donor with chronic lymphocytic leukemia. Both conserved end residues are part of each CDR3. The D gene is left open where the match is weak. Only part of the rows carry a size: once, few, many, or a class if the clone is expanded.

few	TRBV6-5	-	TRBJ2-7	CASSYRAGYEQYF	TGTGCCAGCAGTTACAGGGCTGGGTACGAGCAGTACTTC
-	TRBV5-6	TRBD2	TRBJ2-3	CASSGTSSTDTQYF	TGTGCCAGCAGCGGGACTAGCAGCACAGATACGCAGTATTTT
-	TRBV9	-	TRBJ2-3	CASSVGAGAIGEDTQYF	TGTGCCAGCAGCGTAGGGGCCGGAGCCATCGGCGAAGATACGCAGTATTTT
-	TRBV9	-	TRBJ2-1	CASSLMGSSYNEQFF	TGTGCCAGCAGCTTAATGGGGAGCTCCTACAATGAGCAGTTCTTC
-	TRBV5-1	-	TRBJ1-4	CASSLDWGATNEKLFF	TGCGCCAGCAGCTTGGACTGGGGCGCAACTAATGAAAAACTGTTTTTT
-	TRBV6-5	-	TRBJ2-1	CASSYGNEQFF	TGTGCCAGCAGTTACGGGAATGAGCAGTTCTTC
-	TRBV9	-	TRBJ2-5	CASSDPRVGAQETQYF	TGTGCCAGCAGCGACCCTCGGGTAGGGGCTCAAGAGACCCAGTACTTC
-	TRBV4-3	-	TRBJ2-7	CASSQDRVPTYEQYF	TGCGCCAGCAGCCAAGATCGCGTCCCCACCTACGAGCAGTACTTC
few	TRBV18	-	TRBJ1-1	CASSGGTGGPEAFF	TGTGCCAGCTCAGGGGGGACGGGGGGTCCTGAAGCTTTCTTT
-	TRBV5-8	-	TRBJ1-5	CASSLPLDGAASNQPQHF	TGTGCCAGCAGCTTGCCCCTGGACGGGGCAGCTAGCAATCAGCCCCAGCATTTT
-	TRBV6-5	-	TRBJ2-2	CASAADPATGELFF	TGTGCCAGCGCCGCGGACCCCGCCACCGGGGAGCTGTTTTTT
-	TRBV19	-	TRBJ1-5	CASSAAYSNQPQHF	TGTGCCAGTAGCGCAGCGTATAGCAATCAGCCCCAGCATTTT
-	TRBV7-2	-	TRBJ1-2	CASSLLTASYGYTF	TGTGCCAGCAGCTTACTGACAGCAAGCTATGGCTACACCTTC
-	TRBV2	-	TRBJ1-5	CASSEMNIPNTNQPQHF	TGTGCCAGCAGTGAAATGAACATACCTAATACCAATCAGCCCCAGCATTTT
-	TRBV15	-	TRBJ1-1	CATSQVHTEAFF	TGTGCCACCAGTCAAGTACACACTGAAGCTTTCTTT
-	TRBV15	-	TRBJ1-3	CATSRDRTSGNTIYF	TGTGCCACCAGCAGAGACAGGACCTCTGGAAACACCATATATTTT
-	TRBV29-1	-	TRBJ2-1	CSVRPGGNEQFF	TGCAGCGTTAGGCCGGGTGGCAATGAGCAGTTCTTC
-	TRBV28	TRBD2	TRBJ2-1	CASSFLSGRRNEQFF	TGTGCCAGCAGTTTTTTAAGCGGGAGAAGGAATGAGCAGTTCTTC
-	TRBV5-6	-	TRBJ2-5	CASSLWGGGETQYF	TGTGCCAGCAGCTTGTGGGGAGGAGGAGAGACCCAGTACTTC
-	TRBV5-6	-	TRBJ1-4	CASSSGQLGEKLFF	TGTGCCAGCAGCTCGGGACAACTGGGTGAAAAACTGTTTTTT
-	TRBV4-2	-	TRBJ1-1	CASSQDEDTEAFF	TGTGCCAGCAGCCAAGATGAGGACACTGAAGCTTTCTTT
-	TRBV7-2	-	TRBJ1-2	CASSPGLSRKGYTF	TGTGCCAGCAGCCCCGGGCTGTCCCGGAAAGGCTACACCTTC
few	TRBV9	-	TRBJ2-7	CASSLRGQGNYEQYF	TGTGCCAGCAGCCTCAGAGGGCAGGGGAATTACGAGCAGTACTTC
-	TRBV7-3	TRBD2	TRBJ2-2	CASSALAGTGELFF	TGTGCCAGCAGCGCTCTAGCGGGGACCGGGGAGCTGTTTTTT
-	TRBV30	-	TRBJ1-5	CAWSGPDSRYQPQHF	TGTGCCTGGAGTGGCCCCGACAGTCGCTACCAGCCCCAGCATTTT
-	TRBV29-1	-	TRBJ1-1	CSESAGGLGTEAFF	TGCAGCGAATCGGCGGGGGGCTTGGGCACTGAAGCTTTCTTT
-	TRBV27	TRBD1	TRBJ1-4	CASRSGQGRTNEKLFF	TGTGCCAGCAGGTCGGGACAGGGGAGGACTAATGAAAAACTGTTTTTT
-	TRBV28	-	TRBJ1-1	CASSYHGGSTEAFF	TGTGCCAGCAGTTACCACGGGGGGTCCACTGAAGCTTTCTTT
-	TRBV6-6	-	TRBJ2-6	CASSPLVSGANVLTF	TGTGCCAGCAGTCCCCTTGTATCTGGGGCCAACGTCCTGACTTTC
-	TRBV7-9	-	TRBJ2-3	CASSLRGSTDTQYF	TGTGCCAGCAGCTTGAGAGGGAGCACAGATACGCAGTATTTT
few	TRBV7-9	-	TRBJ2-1	CASTLGLGPSSYNEQFF	TGTGCCAGCACCCTCGGCTTGGGGCCGAGCTCCTACAATGAGCAGTTCTTC
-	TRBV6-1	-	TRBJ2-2	CASSERGNTGELFF	TGTGCCAGCAGTGAGAGAGGGAACACCGGGGAGCTGTTTTTT
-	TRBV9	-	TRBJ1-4	CASTKRGQGNEKLFF	TGTGCCAGCACCAAACGGGGACAAGGCAATGAAAAACTGTTTTTT
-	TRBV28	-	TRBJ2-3	CASSDWTDTQYF	TGTGCCAGCAGTGATTGGACAGATACGCAGTATTTT
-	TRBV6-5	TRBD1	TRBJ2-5	CASSGKGQADLYF	TGTGCCAGCAGTGGCAAAGGACAGGCCGACTTGTACTTC
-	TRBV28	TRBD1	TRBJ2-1	CASSYTGDNEQFF	TGTGCCAGCAGTTATACAGGGGACAATGAGCAGTTCTTC
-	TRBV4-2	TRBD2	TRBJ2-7	CASSQSAGDSYEQYF	TGTGCCAGCAGCCAATCGGCGGGGGATAGCTACGAGCAGTACTTC
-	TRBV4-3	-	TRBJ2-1	CASSQEGNSNEQFF	TGCGCCAGCAGCCAAGAAGGCAATTCCAATGAGCAGTTCTTC
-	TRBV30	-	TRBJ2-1	CAWCAGTPNEQFF	TGTGCCTGGTGCGCCGGGACGCCGAATGAGCAGTTCTTC
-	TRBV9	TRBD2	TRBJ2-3	CASSGGLAGATDTQYF	TGTGCCAGCAGCGGGGGTCTAGCGGGGGCCACAGATACGCAGTATTTT
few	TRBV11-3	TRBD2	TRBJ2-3	CASSSLNGGAQYF	TGTGCCAGCAGCTCGTTAAACGGGGGGGCGCAGTATTTT
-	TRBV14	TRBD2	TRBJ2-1	CASSQFSGNNEQFF	TGTGCCAGCAGCCAGTTTAGCGGGAACAATGAGCAGTTCTTC
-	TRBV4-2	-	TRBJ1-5	CASSQALGDSQPQHF	TGTGCCAGCAGCCAAGCTTTAGGGGATTCTCAGCCCCAGCATTTT
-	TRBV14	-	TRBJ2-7	CASSLLGGYNEQYF	TGTGCCAGCAGCCTTTTGGGGGGATACAACGAGCAGTACTTC
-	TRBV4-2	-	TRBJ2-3	CASSQERASTDTQYF	TGTGCCAGCAGCCAAGAAAGGGCTAGCACAGATACGCAGTATTTT
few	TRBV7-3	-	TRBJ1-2	CASSPRPGRDYGYTF	TGTGCCAGCAGCCCAAGGCCAGGGCGAGACTATGGCTACACCTTC
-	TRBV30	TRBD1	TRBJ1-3	CACTGTGGMWSGNTIYF	TGTGCCTGTACCGGGACAGGGGGAATGTGGTCTGGAAACACCATATATTTT
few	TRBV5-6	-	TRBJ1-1	CASSPWSSLEAFF	TGTGCCAGCAGCCCGTGGTCCTCTCTTGAAGCTTTCTTT
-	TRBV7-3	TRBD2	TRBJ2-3	CASSSRGGDTQYF	TGTGCCAGCAGCTCCCGGGGGGGTGATACGCAGTATTTT
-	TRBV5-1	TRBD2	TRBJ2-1	CASSFSGGAGNEQFF	TGCGCCAGCAGCTTTAGCGGGGGAGCGGGGAATGAGCAGTTCTTC
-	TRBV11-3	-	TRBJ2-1	CASSLEWGEQFF	TGTGCCAGCAGCTTAGAGTGGGGCGAGCAGTTCTTC
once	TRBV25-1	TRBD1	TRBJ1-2	CASSERTGDYGYTF	TGTGCCAGCAGTGAACGGACAGGAGACTATGGCTACACCTTC
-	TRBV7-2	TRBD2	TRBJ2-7	CASSLELAAYYEQYF	TGTGCCAGCAGCTTAGAACTAGCGGCTTACTACGAGCAGTACTTC
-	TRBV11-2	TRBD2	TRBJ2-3	CASSRLAGVSTDTQYF	TGTGCCAGCAGCCGCTTAGCGGGAGTTAGCACAGATACGCAGTATTTT
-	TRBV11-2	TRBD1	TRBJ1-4	CASSLDRGWSEKLFF	TGTGCCAGCAGTCTGGACAGGGGGTGGAGTGAAAAACTGTTTTTT
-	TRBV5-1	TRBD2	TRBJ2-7	CASSLISGREGAYEQYF	TGCGCCAGCAGCTTGATTAGCGGGAGGGAAGGGGCCTACGAGCAGTACTTC
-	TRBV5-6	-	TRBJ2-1	CASSLYAHSQFF	TGTGCCAGCAGCTTGTATGCCCACTCTCAGTTCTTC